This T cell receptor (beta chain) came from a study of CD8+ T cells in alopecia areata. Turning to the study itself: Twice a day, 5 to 10 mg of oral tofacitinib was administered to treated patients. Severity scores in treated patients reflected the percentage of scalp affected. General study findings and limits: Clonality in lesional scalp, especially alopecia totalis/universalis, exceeded that of normal scalp. Many expanded lesional clones remained in scalp and blood on tofacitinib.

cDNA reverse transcribed from extracted RNA served as the sequencing template. The protocol was immunoSEQ multiplex PCR, while the TCRdb copy is restricted to in-frame clones and leaves out a portion. The top ten clones hold roughly 17% of a sample with about 180,000 clones, roughly 58% of them seen once. Treatment defined: oral pan-JAK inhibitor, 5-10 mg twice daily. As regards this clone: The antigen is not known.

V lost 7 bases to trimming and J lost 5 bases; unmatched junction nucleotides: 8. The germline V gene encodes CDR1 MGHRA and CDR2 YSYEKL. The CDR3 runs to 14 residues. This clonotype originated in a human donor with alopecia areata. This specimen consisted of CD4+ T cells sorted from blood, obtained at approximately week 60, from a patient treated with tofacitinib. The gene calls are TRBV4-1 and TRBJ2-1; TRBD1 aligns across 7 bases. The CDR3 reads CASNTPGQDNEQFF. Written as DNA, the CDR3 is TGCGCCAGCAACACTCCCGGACAGGACAATGAGCAGTTCTTC.